This TCR beta chain was recovered during a study of T cells in Graves' hyperthyroidism and ophthalmopathy. In germline, CDR1 is DFQATT, CDR2 SNEGSKA (reference sequence). With 1 base clipped from V and 4 bases from J, the junction kept 4 bases outside the gene matches. This CDR3 is 15 amino acids long. Hyperthyroidism, newly diagnosed and lasting under 2 months, affected patients aged 18 to 65. It was around 11 ml of fresh peripheral blood that supplied the PBMCs. At least ten counts were recorded for this clonotype. Its antigen is still unknown. The study's findings and limits: Ophthalmopathy, which appeared later, was predicted by the model a median approximately 6.7 months before onset. Peripheral blood also featured most of the thyroid clonotypes expanded above 0.001.

Regions amplified from RNA transcripts were the TCR beta CDR3 regions. An initial round of RT-PCR targeting the TCR CDR3 relied on the HTBI primer set. MiXCR, applied by TCRdb to the multiplex PCR reads, yields one record per CDR3 protein. The sample contains hundreds of thousands of distinct CDR3 sequences, 15% to 18% of which appear only once. The sequenced material came from blood. The chain employs TRBV20-1 and TRBJ2-1, with 10 bases matching TRBD1. The clonotype comes from a woman under 30 with Graves' hyperthyroidism. For the CDR3, the DNA is TGCAGTGCTAGAGTGGGACAGGGGTGGTACAATGAGCAGTTCTTC. It yields the protein CSARVGQGWYNEQFF.